Below, 15 T cell receptor beta chains from the same sample are listed, as sequenced in a study of patients and donors after allogeneic stem cell transplantation. TCRdb processed the RT-PCR reads anew with MiXCR; each CDR3 protein has one entry. The sample has 20,000 or so distinct CDR3 sequences; 4.5% to 5.5% are singletons. The sequenced sample was blood, either unsorted or a sorted T cell fraction (not recorded which). These receptors originate from a human donor who was either an allogeneic HSCT recipient or a stem cell or donor lymphocyte infusion donor (not recorded which). It is not recorded whose cells these are; they may come from a transplant donor.

This clonotype has more than one count but fewer than ten. The chain employs TRBV5-6 and TRBJ2-3; tentatively, D is TRBD2 (6 bases). There are 16 residues in the CDR3. Per germline, CDR1 SGHDT and CDR2 YYEEEE. Deletions cut 3 bases from V and 8 bases from J, with 22 bases between. CDR3 nucleotide sequence: TGTGCCAGCAGCTGGAGACTAGTGGGTAGGGAAGGTACGCAGTATTTT. It is translated as CASSWRLVGREGTQYF.

The chain carries TRBV11-3 and TRBJ2-7; TRBD1 agrees at 9 bases. V shed 6 bases, J shed 3 bases, and the junction held 6 bases outside the gene matches. This CDR3 spans 14 amino acids. Germline lookup yields CDR1 SGHNT and CDR2 YENEEA. The CDR3 loop is CASRRPGQGYEQYF. Written as DNA, the CDR3 is TGTGCCAGCAGAAGACCGGGACAGGGCTACGAGCAGTACTTC.

This clonotype was counted at least ten times. The chain couples TRBV6-1 to TRBJ1-2; D ambiguous. The CDR3 is 15 amino acids. Trimming removed 8 bases at V and 1 base at J, with 17 bases between. In germline, CDR1 is MNHNS, CDR2 SASEGT. For the CDR3, the DNA is TGTGCCAGCGGGGAGCCCCTTGGAAATAACTATGGCTACACCTTC. It specifies CASGEPLGNNYGYTF.

This clonotype occurred many times. The chain carries TRBV12-3 or TRBV12-4 and TRBJ1-3, with D uncertain. CDR3 length: 15 amino acids. Trimming cost V 6 bases and J 0 bases, with 12 bases left between them. The CDR3, as DNA: TGTGCCAGCAGCCCTGGACTTTACTCTGGAAACACCATATATTTT. Translation gives CASSPGLYSGNTIYF.

A note on this clonotype: Being one base from a much bigger clone, this may be a read error. This chain joins TRBV20-1 and TRBJ2-7, with 11 bases lining up with TRBD2. In germline, CDR1 is DFQATT, CDR2 SNEGSKA (reference sequence). The junction had 7 bases not matched to a gene; V was cut back by 2 bases and J by 4 bases. CDR3 size: 15 residues. The CDR3 region has the DNA TGCAGTGCTAGACGGGCTAGCGGGAGGAGATACGAGCAGTACTTC. It codes for CSARRASGRRYEQYF.

The CDR3 DNA reads TGTGCCAGCAGCTCACCGGGACACCTTTCCTACAATGAGCAGTTCTTC. Its protein product is CASSSPGHLSYNEQFF. The genes are TRBV5-6 and TRBJ2-1; a weak D match, TRBD1 (6 bases). The CDR3 is made up of 16 amino acids. Trimming pared 3 bases from V and 1 base from J, leaving 14 bases between. Germline V gene data show CDR1 as SGHDT and CDR2 as YYEEEE.

This clonotype was seen ten or more times. This chain uses TRBV7-9 with TRBJ1-1; D is uncertain. Trimming took off 3 bases at V and 3 bases at J, with 8 bases between the two ends. The CDR3 is made up of 13 amino acids. Per germline, CDR1 SEHNR and CDR2 FQNEAQ (reference sequence). CDR3: CASSFDRYTEAFF. The CDR3 DNA is TGTGCCAGCAGCTTCGATCGGTACACTGAAGCTTTCTTT.

This clonotype was recorded many times. This sequence joins TRBV20-1 and TRBJ2-2; the D gene is possibly TRBD1 (6 bases). CDR3 size: 13 residues. Trimming stripped 4 bases from V and 4 bases from J, with 10 bases between. Germline loops: CDR1 DFQATT, CDR2 SNEGSKA (reference sequence). The CDR3 nucleotides are TGCAGTGCTACAGGGGCGAGCACCGGGGAGCTGTTTTTT. It yields the protein CSATGASTGELFF.

At least ten counts were recorded for this clonotype. The chain has TRBV10-3 and TRBJ2-1; perhaps TRBD1 as D (5 bases). Trimming removed 0 bases from V and 5 bases from J, with 14 bases in between. Germline V gives CDR1 ENHRY, CDR2 SYGVKD. The CDR3 is 16 residues long. Here the CDR3 DNA reads TGTGCCATCAGTGAGTCAGATTGGGGCCACAACAATGAGCAGTTCTTC. As protein: CAISESDWGHNNEQFF.

This clonotype was picked up many times. The chain couples TRBV7-9 to TRBJ2-1, with a possible D match to TRBD1 (5 bases). CDR1 and CDR2 (germline): SEHNR, FQNEAQ (reference sequence). This CDR3 comprises 13 residues. With 4 bases removed from V and 5 bases from J, the gap between germline ends came to 9 bases. The CDR3 nucleotides are TGTGCCAGCAGCTCGACAGCACACAATGAGCAGTTCTTC. This codes for CASSSTAHNEQFF.

This clonotype was counted only a few times. The genes are TRBV11-1 and TRBJ2-3; a weak D match, TRBD2 (5 bases). This CDR3 spans 18 amino acids. V was clipped by 1 base and J by 6 bases, with 23 bases between them. Per germline, CDR1 SGHAT and CDR2 FQDESV (reference sequence). The CDR3 loop is CASSLVRMRKPGGDTQYF. The CDR3 bases are TGTGCCAGCAGCTTAGTCCGGATGCGGAAGCCCGGCGGGGATACGCAGTATTTT.

The chain is built from TRBV2 and TRBJ2-2; D perhaps matches TRBD2 (6 bases). The germline CDR1 and CDR2 sequences are SNHLY and FYNNEI. V lost 7 bases and J 4 bases, leaving 19 bases between the germline ends. This CDR3 has 16 residues. CDR3 region: CASTSWGEATTGELFF. DNA for the CDR3: TGTGCCAGCACCTCATGGGGGGAGGCGACCACCGGGGAGCTGTTTTTT.

In its sample, this clonotype was seen many times. This chain connects TRBV7-4 to TRBJ1-4; TRBD1 matches 10 bases. The CDR3 runs to 14 residues. J lost 7 bases, V lost 3 bases, and 2 bases had no gene match. CDR1 is SGHVT, CDR2 SQSDAQ, per germline. The chain's CDR3 is CASSFRDRGEKLFF. The CDR3 region has the DNA TGTGCCAGCAGCTTCCGGGACAGGGGTGAAAAACTGTTTTTT.

A few counts support this clonotype. V usage is TRBV9 and J usage is TRBJ1-5, with D perhaps matching TRBD1 (5 bases). The CDR3 runs 14 residues. With 3 bases removed from V and 2 bases from J, the gap between germline ends came to 9 bases. CDR1 is SGDLS, CDR2 YYNGEE, per germline. As DNA, the CDR3 is TGTGCCAGCAGCGCGGGGGATGGCAATCAGCCCCAGCATTTT. Amino acids: CASSAGDGNQPQHF.

This clonotype was detected only a few times. The chain couples TRBV6-1 to TRBJ1-6, with D possibly being TRBD1 (6 bases). Germline V gene data show CDR1 as MNHNS and CDR2 as SASEGT. Between the trimmed V and J ends, which lost 3 bases and 10 bases, there was a span of 19 bases. The CDR3 totals 16 residues. CDR3 DNA: TGTGCCAGCAGTGAGCGTTTCCGGGGGGCTGGATCACCCCTCCACTTT. This encodes CASSERFRGAGSPLHF.